The 18 T cell receptor beta chains below all came from one sample that was sequenced in a study of cytomegalovirus exposure and HLA in healthy donors. Libraries were prepared by immunoSEQ multiplex PCR; TCRdb keeps only in-frame clonotypes and omits some of them. This table holds more than 200,000 clones, about 90% found once. The sample consisted of PBMCs. Receptors were obtained from a woman under 40 in good health and CMV-seronegative.

This chain uses TRBV28 with TRBJ1-2; D ambiguous. This CDR3 contains 12 residues. The V and J ends lost 10 bases and 2 bases respectively, with 11 bases between them. Germline lookup yields CDR1 MDHEN and CDR2 SYDVKM. Here the CDR3 DNA reads TGTGCCACCAAAGACGCGAACTATGGCTACACCTTC. Translation gives CATKDANYGYTF.

This chain links TRBV9 with TRBJ2-1; TRBD2 agrees at 8 bases. V dropped 3 bases and J dropped 3; count of bases not matched to a gene: 8. The germline CDR1 and CDR2 sequences are SGDLS and YYNGEE. The CDR3 totals 16 residues. The CDR3 is CASSGGALADYNEQFF. In DNA, the CDR3 is TGTGCCAGCAGCGGGGGGGCACTAGCGGACTACAATGAGCAGTTCTTC. Full variable domain (rest looked up from reference TRBV9 and TRBJ2-1): DSGVTQTPKHLITATGQRVTLRCSPRSGDLSVYWYQQSLDQGLQFLIQYYNGEERAKGNILERFSAQQFPDLHSELNLSSLELGDSALYFCASSGGALADYNEQFFGPGTRLTVL.

The chain carries TRBV5-4 and TRBJ2-7; D gene unclear. The CDR3 loop spans 14 amino acids. V shed 4 bases and J shed 5 bases, with 16 bases lying between them. Germline CDR1 SGHNT, CDR2 YYREEE (reference sequence). Here the CDR3 reads CASSGAGAYDEQYF. DNA of the CDR3: TGTGCCAGCAGCGGCGCAGGCGCGTATGACGAGCAGTACTTC.

The chain joins TRBV6-5 to TRBJ2-3; D is unclear. The V end lost 2 bases, the J end lost 2 bases, and 11 bases lay between the germline ends. The CDR3 contains 15 residues. Germline V gene data show CDR1 as MNHEY and CDR2 as SVGAGI. The CDR3 region has the DNA TGTGCCAGCAGTTACGGTTTGCGTTACACAGATACGCAGTATTTT. Protein: CASSYGLRYTDTQYF.

The chain combines TRBV27 with TRBJ2-1; 14 bases are shared with TRBD2. In germline, CDR1 is MNHEY, CDR2 SMNVEV (reference sequence). With V trimmed by 2 bases and J by 7 bases, 7 bases remained unmatched. This CDR3 contains 17 residues. CDR3 nucleotides: TGTGCCAGCAGTTTAGGTTCCGGGACTAGCGGGAGTAATGAGCAGTTCTTC. This translates into CASSLGSGTSGSNEQFF.

This chain links TRBV7-8 with TRBJ2-7; 14 positions match TRBD2. The CDR3 spans 15 residues. Germline values: CDR1 SGHVS, CDR2 FQNEAQ. V was pared by 1 base and J by 4 bases, with 0 bases of the junction left unmatched. The CDR3: CASSLGTSGRYEQYF. Here the CDR3 DNA reads TGTGCCAGCAGCTTAGGGACTAGCGGGAGGTACGAGCAGTACTTC.

The chain combines TRBV5-1 with TRBJ2-7, with 12 bases aligning to TRBD2. With V trimmed by 4 bases and J by 5 bases, 7 bases remained unmatched. Germline V gene lookup returns CDR1 SGHRS and CDR2 YFSETQ. The CDR3 contains 15 residues. The chain's CDR3 is CASSILAGGSHEQYF. CDR3 coding DNA: TGCGCCAGCAGCATCCTAGCGGGAGGGTCCCACGAGCAGTACTTC.

V and J are TRBV6-5 and TRBJ2-7; D gene unclear. V was cut by 0 bases and J by 3 bases, with 6 bases left in between. CDR3 length: 13 residues. Germline V lookup: CDR1 MNHEY, CDR2 SVGAGI. In DNA form, the CDR3 reads TGTGCCAGCAGTTACTCAACCAGCTACGAGCAGTACTTC. Residues: CASSYSTSYEQYF.

The genes are TRBV7-6 and TRBJ1-1; D gene unclear. CDR1 and CDR2 (germline): SGHVS, FNYEAQ. V was clipped by 5 bases and J by 1 base, with 14 bases between them. This CDR3 region has 15 residues. The CDR3 spells CASSPLLIGNTEAFF. The DNA of the CDR3 is TGTGCCAGCAGCCCCTTACTTATAGGGAACACTGAAGCTTTCTTT.

The rearrangement links TRBV7-9 to TRBJ2-1; D unresolved. The CDR3 length is 15 residues. V lost 0 bases and J 3 bases, leaving 9 bases between the germline ends. Germline loops: CDR1 SEHNR, CDR2 FQNEAQ (reference sequence). The CDR3 sequence is CASSLASALYNEQFF. The CDR3 DNA reads as TGTGCCAGCAGCTTAGCGTCGGCGCTCTACAATGAGCAGTTCTTC.

V and J are TRBV6-6 and TRBJ2-1, with D possibly matching TRBD2 (6 bases). Trimming removed 2 bases at V and 6 bases at J, with 14 bases between. In germline, CDR1 is MNHNY, CDR2 SVGAGI (reference sequence). The CDR3 is 15 amino acids. The CDR3 DNA sequence: TGTGCCAGCAGTTACGAAGCGGGTGATGGCAATGAGCAGTTCTTC. It yields the protein CASSYEAGDGNEQFF.

The V call is TRBV7-2, the J call TRBJ2-7; TRBD1 matches at 9 bases. CDR3 length: 14 amino acids. The V segment lost 2 bases and the J segment 6 bases; nucleotides outside the gene matches: 5. Germline CDR1 reads SGHTA; CDR2 reads FQGNSA. The CDR3 nucleotides are TGTGCCAGCAGCTTAAGCACAGGGGGCGGCGAGCAGTACTTC. Amino acid sequence: CASSLSTGGGEQYF.

The chain carries TRBV7-9 and TRBJ2-3; 8 bases map to TRBD2. The junction had 12 bases not matched to a gene; V was cut back by 3 bases and J by 7 bases. This CDR3 is built from 16 residues. Looked up from germline, CDR1 is SEHNR and CDR2 is FQNEAQ (reference sequence). The CDR3 DNA follows: TGTGCCAGCAGCTTGGTGGGCGGGAGGTTCATGAATACGCAGTATTTT. It codes for CASSLVGGRFMNTQYF.

This chain connects TRBV27 to TRBJ1-1; no definite D call. Germline V gives CDR1 MNHEY, CDR2 SMNVEV (reference sequence). The CDR3 is 15 residues long. V lost 6 bases and J lost 1, with 15 bases in between. This chain's CDR3 is CASRPPPEGNTEAFF. The CDR3, as DNA: TGTGCCAGCAGACCCCCCCCGGAGGGGAACACTGAAGCTTTCTTT.

This chain connects TRBV28 to TRBJ2-7; perhaps TRBD1 as D (5 bases). Per the germline V gene, CDR1 is MDHEN and CDR2 is SYDVKM. CDR3 size: 13 residues. V was clipped by 7 bases and J by 5 bases, with 15 bases between them. CDR3 bases: TGTGCCAGCAATAAGGGGTGGTCGGACGAGCAGTACTTC. Translating it yields CASNKGWSDEQYF.

The genes are TRBV27 and TRBJ2-7; 8 nucleotides agree with TRBD2. Germline CDR1 and CDR2: MNHEY and SMNVEV (reference sequence). Trimming took 4 bases from V and 0 from J; bases not matched to a gene: 5. The CDR3 length is 15 residues. This CDR3 reads CASSYAGGDSYEQYF. The CDR3 nucleotides read TGTGCCAGCAGTTACGCCGGGGGGGACTCCTACGAGCAGTACTTC.

This clone was seen a single time. The chain uses TRBV5-6 and TRBJ2-1; 7 positions match TRBD2. J gave up 1 base and V 0 bases, and 4 bases lay outside the gene matches. CDR3 length equals 16 residues. Germline V gives CDR1 SGHDT, CDR2 YYEEEE. The CDR3 loop is CASSLDPAGSYNEQFF. The DNA for the CDR3 is TGTGCCAGCAGCTTGGATCCAGCGGGGTCCTACAATGAGCAGTTCTTC.

V is TRBV5-6 and J is TRBJ1-5, with D possibly being TRBD1 (6 bases). The germline V and J ends were trimmed by 5 bases and 2 bases, with 11 bases remaining between them. The germline V gene has CDR1 SGHDT and CDR2 YYEEEE. This CDR3 region has 14 residues. CDR3 nucleotide sequence: TGTGCCAGCAGGTTGAGGGGGGGCAATCAGCCCCAGCATTTT. The encoded protein is CASRLRGGNQPQHF.